A selection of T cell receptor beta chains follows, all from one sample in a study of beta chain features in type 1 diabetes. The assay was immunoSEQ multiplex PCR, and TCRdb's table has in-frame clones only and misses some. Of about 40,000 clones in the sample, roughly 45% were seen once. Sequencing used stem cell memory CD4+ T cells from blood. All receptors derive from a woman in her 30s in good health. The CDR3 runs from the conserved cysteine through the conserved F or W. D genes are given only for firm matches. Size is omitted from some rows. Given values are once, few, many or a class for expanded clones.

clone size: -
V gene: TRBV5-4
J gene: TRBJ2-1
D gene: -
CDR3 protein: CASSRRTGLSRNNEQFF
CDR3 DNA: TGTGCCAGCAGCCGCCGGACTGGCCTTTCGCGGAACAATGAGCAGTTCTTC

clone size: -
V gene: TRBV9
J gene: TRBJ2-3
D gene: -
CDR3 protein: CASSVDAEMDTQYF
CDR3 DNA: TGTGCCAGCAGCGTAGATGCCGAGATGGATACGCAGTATTTT

clone size: -
V gene: TRBV18
J gene: TRBJ1-4
D gene: TRBD1
CDR3 protein: CASSPRQGAANEKLFF
CDR3 DNA: TGTGCCAGCTCACCACGGCAGGGGGCAGCTAATGAAAAACTGTTTTTT

clone size: -
V gene: TRBV5-1
J gene: TRBJ2-1
D gene: -
CDR3 protein: CASAEGTSGNEQFF
CDR3 DNA: TGCGCCAGCGCTGAAGGGACATCTGGCAATGAGCAGTTCTTC

clone size: -
V gene: TRBV10-3
J gene: TRBJ2-7
D gene: -
CDR3 protein: CAISGRSYEQYF
CDR3 DNA: TGTGCCATCAGTGGCAGGTCCTACGAGCAGTACTTC

clone size: -
V gene: TRBV29-1
J gene: TRBJ2-2
D gene: TRBD1
CDR3 protein: CSVVRQGVDGELFF
CDR3 DNA: TGCAGCGTTGTTCGGCAGGGGGTCGACGGGGAGCTGTTTTTT

clone size: few
V gene: TRBV18
J gene: TRBJ2-2
D gene: TRBD1
CDR3 protein: CASSPITGATGELFF
CDR3 DNA: TGTGCCAGCTCACCAATCACAGGGGCCACCGGGGAGCTGTTTTTT

clone size: few
V gene: TRBV6-6
J gene: TRBJ2-1
D gene: TRBD2
CDR3 protein: CASSSGSRVNEQFF
CDR3 DNA: TGTGCCAGCAGTAGCGGGAGTAGGGTGAATGAGCAGTTCTTC

clone size: -
V gene: TRBV13
J gene: TRBJ2-7
D gene: -
CDR3 protein: CASSPSSVAGSSYEQYF
CDR3 DNA: TGTGCCAGCAGCCCATCCTCGGTGGCGGGAAGCTCCTACGAGCAGTACTTC

clone size: -
V gene: TRBV11-1
J gene: TRBJ2-5
D gene: -
CDR3 protein: CASSLTRGSETQYF
CDR3 DNA: TGTGCCAGCAGCTTAACACGGGGGTCGGAGACCCAGTACTTC

clone size: -
V gene: TRBV18
J gene: TRBJ2-3
D gene: TRBD2
CDR3 protein: CASSGGEGPTDTQYF
CDR3 DNA: TGTGCCAGCTCAGGCGGGGAGGGCCCCACAGATACGCAGTATTTT

clone size: -
V gene: TRBV18
J gene: TRBJ2-7
D gene: TRBD1
CDR3 protein: CASSPLDRAYEQYF
CDR3 DNA: TGTGCCAGCTCACCGCTTGACAGGGCCTACGAGCAGTACTTC

clone size: -
V gene: TRBV7-2
J gene: TRBJ2-1
D gene: -
CDR3 protein: CASSTEQGSSYNEQFF
CDR3 DNA: TGTGCCAGCAGCACAGAACAGGGTAGCTCCTACAATGAGCAGTTCTTC

clone size: -
V gene: TRBV18
J gene: TRBJ2-7
D gene: -
CDR3 protein: CASSPNRGEQYF
CDR3 DNA: TGTGCCAGCTCACCAAACCGGGGCGAGCAGTACTTC

clone size: -
V gene: TRBV7-3
J gene: TRBJ2-2
D gene: TRBD2
CDR3 protein: CASSRGLVNTGELFF
CDR3 DNA: TGTGCCAGCAGCAGGGGACTAGTTAACACCGGGGAGCTGTTTTTT

clone size: once
V gene: TRBV5-1
J gene: TRBJ2-3
D gene: TRBD2
CDR3 protein: CASSLAASGYDTQYF
CDR3 DNA: TGCGCCAGCAGCTTGGCTGCTAGCGGTTATGATACGCAGTATTTT

clone size: -
V gene: TRBV4-3
J gene: TRBJ1-5
D gene: -
CDR3 protein: CASSQAPAQGRVNQPQHF
CDR3 DNA: TGCGCCAGCAGCCAAGCGCCCGCACAGGGTAGAGTCAATCAGCCCCAGCATTTT

clone size: -
V gene: TRBV30
J gene: TRBJ1-4
D gene: -
CDR3 protein: CAWRAGATNEKLFF
CDR3 DNA: TGTGCCTGGAGAGCGGGGGCAACTAATGAAAAACTGTTTTTT

clone size: -
V gene: TRBV28
J gene: TRBJ1-5
D gene: TRBD1
CDR3 protein: CASSPRGFRGPNQPQHF
CDR3 DNA: TGTGCCAGCAGTCCACGAGGGTTCAGGGGGCCTAATCAGCCCCAGCATTTT

clone size: -
V gene: TRBV7-2
J gene: TRBJ1-1
D gene: TRBD1
CDR3 protein: CASSSTGPTEAFF
CDR3 DNA: TGTGCCAGCAGCTCGACAGGGCCCACTGAAGCTTTCTTT

clone size: few
V gene: TRBV12-5
J gene: TRBJ2-3
D gene: TRBD1
CDR3 protein: CASGLGTGFGNTQYF
CDR3 DNA: TGTGCTAGTGGCCTCGGGACAGGGTTTGGAAATACGCAGTATTTT

clone size: -
V gene: TRBV9
J gene: TRBJ2-5
D gene: TRBD2
CDR3 protein: CASSSGAGGQETQYF
CDR3 DNA: TGTGCCAGCAGCTCCGGGGCGGGAGGACAAGAGACCCAGTACTTC

clone size: few
V gene: TRBV29-1
J gene: TRBJ2-3
D gene: -
CDR3 protein: CSVPHQEGITDTQYF
CDR3 DNA: TGCAGCGTCCCCCATCAAGAGGGAATCACAGATACGCAGTATTTT